This TCR beta chain is drawn from a study of monozygotic twins with inflammatory bowel disease. Per TCR library, about 3,300 ng of total RNA was used. TCRdb re-called the 5' RACE reads, yielding one record per CDR3 amino acid sequence without DNA. The table lists about 210,000 distinct CDR3 sequences. The CDR3 has 15 residues. Per the germline V gene, CDR1 is LNHDA and CDR2 is SQIVND (reference sequence). As concerns this clonotype: Its target is unknown.

Study conclusions and caveats: Some repertoire variability may stem from patients' differing immunosuppressive treatments. Comparison of concordant versus discordant twins revealed no difference in repertoire similarity, possibly due to limited power. Different subtypes (of T cells) could not be told apart from one another.

The specimen was blood. This rearrangement joins TRBV19 to TRBJ1-2. This TCR derives from a human donor with ulcerative colitis or Crohn's disease, or a healthy co-twin of an affected twin (not recorded which). The CDR3 loop is CASSIRDGRRTNYTF.